The clone carrying this T cell receptor (beta chain) was recorded a few times. Germline CDR1 reads LGHDT; CDR2 reads YNNKEL (reference sequence). Trimming removed 5 bases from V and 6 bases from J, with 7 bases in between. The CDR3 is 12 residues long. MiXCR, applied by TCRdb to the 5' RACE reads, yields one record per CDR3 protein. This sample yields hundreds of thousands of distinct CDR3 sequences, of which under 15% are seen a single time; around 3% belongs to the top ten. The sample belongs to a study of T cells after yellow fever vaccination. The origin of this receptor is a man younger than 35 who received the YFV17D yellow fever vaccine. The chain employs TRBV3-1 and TRBJ1-4; possible D gene TRBD1, 6 bases. Sequencing was performed on CD4+ T cells sorted from PBMCs, taken 15 days after the yellow fever booster vaccination. The CDR3 protein is CASSGQHEKLFF. In DNA form, the CDR3 reads TGTGCCAGCAGCGGACAGCATGAAAAACTGTTTTTT.